One and the same sample provided the 10 T cell receptor beta chains below, sequenced in a study of T cells after yellow fever vaccination. TCRdb reprocessed the 5' RACE reads with MiXCR, giving one entry per CDR3 protein. The sample holds 250,000 to 400,000 distinct CDR3 sequences, 3.5% to 4.5% seen once. The sample consisted of PBMCs, taken 15 days after the yellow fever booster vaccination. The receptors shown here come from a young man who received the YFV17D yellow fever vaccine.

This clonotype appeared a few times. The chain has TRBV7-2 and TRBJ1-2; D remains ambiguous. Trimming cost V 4 bases and J 3 bases, with 9 bases left between them. The CDR3 spans 13 residues. Germline V lookup: CDR1 SGHTA, CDR2 FQGNSA. The CDR3 region has the DNA TGTGCCAGCAGCTATCGGACGGACTATGGCTACACCTTC. This encodes CASSYRTDYGYTF.

In this sample, this clonotype turned up many times. The chain employs TRBV24-1 and TRBJ2-1, with TRBD2 identical over 9 bases. This CDR3 comprises 15 residues. Germline V CDR1 and CDR2: KGHDR, SFDVKD. Losses at the gene ends were 2 bases for V and 5 bases for J; bases not matched to a gene: 3. The CDR3 nucleotides are TGTGCCACCAGTGATTCGGCTAGCGGGAACAATGAGCAGTTCTTC. Protein: CATSDSASGNNEQFF.

The chain is built from TRBV11-2 and TRBJ2-2, with 7 bases lining up with TRBD2. CDR3 length: 14 residues. Germline trimming cut 5 bases from V and 7 bases from J; bases unmatched to any gene: 7. Germline V gene lookup returns CDR1 SGHAT and CDR2 FQNNGV. The CDR3 loop reads CASSPPRGGGELFF. CDR3 in DNA: TGTGCCAGCAGCCCCCCACGCGGGGGCGGGGAGCTGTTTTTT.

There are many counts of this clonotype. The chain couples TRBV6-6 to TRBJ1-2; the D gene is possibly TRBD1 (6 bases). The V end was cut by 6 bases, the J end by 6 bases, with 11 bases between. The germline V gene has CDR1 MNHNY and CDR2 SVGAGI (reference sequence). The length of the CDR3 is 12 residues. The CDR3 sequence is CASSSSGDGYTF. Written as DNA, the CDR3 is TGTGCCAGCAGCTCCTCAGGGGATGGCTACACCTTC.

This clonotype has ten or more counts. The chain joins TRBV7-2 to TRBJ2-5, with D possibly matching TRBD2 (6 bases). Trimming took 7 bases from V and 3 from J, leaving 9 bases between them. Germline V gene sequence: CDR1 SGHTA, CDR2 FQGNSA. This CDR3 is 12 amino acids long. The CDR3, as DNA: TGTGCCAGCAATACGGGGGAAGAGACCCAGTACTTC. This encodes CASNTGEETQYF. The full variable domain, completed using reference TRBV7-2 and TRBJ2-5, is GAGVSQSPSNKVTEKGKDVELRCDPISGHTALYWYRQSLGQGLEFLIYFQGNSAPDKSGLPSDRFSAERTGGSVSTLTIQRTQQEDSAVYLCASNTGEETQYFGPGTRLLVL.

This clonotype has at least ten counts. The J gene is TRBJ2-2, the V gene TRBV6-1; a possible D gene is TRBD1 (5 bases). In germline, CDR1 is MNHNS, CDR2 SASEGT. The V and J ends lost 6 bases and 4 bases respectively, with 15 bases between them. The CDR3 sequence is 15 residues long. CDR3 residues: CASRPDLQGTGELFF. As DNA, the CDR3 is TGTGCCAGCAGACCGGACCTCCAGGGCACCGGGGAGCTGTTTTTT.

This clonotype was seen a handful of times. The chain is built from TRBV24-1 and TRBJ1-5; TRBD1 is a possible D gene (5 bases). This CDR3 has 16 amino acids. V was shortened by 1 base and J by 5 bases, with 14 bases between the two germline ends. Germline CDR1 and CDR2: KGHDR and SFDVKD. CDR3: CATSDFLSKGYQPQHF. CDR3 sequence (DNA): TGTGCCACCAGTGATTTTCTGAGTAAGGGGTATCAGCCCCAGCATTTT.

This clonotype was recorded at least ten times. This chain uses TRBV7-9 with TRBJ1-2; D is possibly TRBD1 (6 bases). This CDR3 spans 12 amino acids. Trimming cost V 11 bases and J 6 bases, with 16 bases left between them. Per the germline V gene, CDR1 is SEHNR and CDR2 is FQNEAQ (reference sequence). CDR3 DNA sequence: TGTGCCGGGTCTCAGGGGCAGAATGGCTACACCTTC. Translated, it gives CAGSQGQNGYTF.

This clonotype showed up many times. The rearrangement links TRBV11-2 to TRBJ1-5; D gene unclear. Germline V lookup: CDR1 SGHAT, CDR2 FQNNGV. CDR3 length: 14 amino acids. V lost 2 bases to trimming and J lost 2 bases, with 7 bases between them. The DNA for the CDR3 is TGTGCCAGCAGCTTAACCGAGGGCAATCAGCCCCAGCATTTT. This translates into CASSLTEGNQPQHF.

This clonotype was detected a few times. The rearrangement links TRBV6-5 to TRBJ2-4; unclear D gene. CDR3 length: 12 amino acids. The V gene lost 4 bases and the J gene lost 3 bases, with 4 bases spanning the gap. The germline V gene has CDR1 MNHEY and CDR2 SVGAGI. The DNA for the CDR3 is TGTGCCAGCAGTTCTAGCAAAAACATTCAGTACTTC. Translating it yields CASSSSKNIQYF.